Shown below are 17 T cell receptor beta chains from a single sample sequenced in a study of CD8+CD57+ T cells in acquired aplastic anemia. Genomic DNA provided the template from which TCR beta VDJ and CDR3 profiles were obtained. One entry per CDR3 protein results from TCRdb running MiXCR on the reads. The sample yields 200,000 to 250,000 distinct CDR3 sequences, 30% to 40% seen once. Sequencing input: sorted CD4+, CD8+, or CD8+CD57+ T cells (not recorded which) from PBMCs. The receptor source for this set is a human donor in good health, serving as a control.

The chain recombines TRBV30 with TRBJ1-6; D is uncertain. This CDR3 comprises 12 residues. Between the trimmed V and J ends, which lost 7 bases and 7 bases, there was a span of 11 bases. The germline CDR1 and CDR2 sequences are GTSNPN and SVGIG (reference sequence). This CDR3 reads CASRKNNSPLHF. The CDR3 DNA reads as TGTGCCTCCAGGAAAAACAATTCACCCCTCCACTTT.

The V gene is TRBV5-1, the J gene TRBJ2-7, with unresolved D. The length of the CDR3 is 14 residues. Per germline, CDR1 SGHRS and CDR2 YFSETQ. Trimming took off 0 bases at V and 7 bases at J, with 14 bases between the two ends. The CDR3 sequence: CASSLGKHQVEQYF. Written as DNA, the CDR3 is TGCGCCAGCAGCTTGGGTAAACACCAGGTTGAGCAGTACTTC.

This clonotype has a count of ten or more. The chain recombines TRBV9 with TRBJ2-3; possible D gene TRBD1, 6 bases. CDR1 is SGDLS and CDR2 is YYNGEE in the germline V gene. The CDR3 contains 13 residues. V was shortened by 4 bases and J by 4 bases, with 10 bases between the two germline ends. CDR3 sequence (DNA): TGTGCCAGCAGCCCACAGGGTGCAGATACGCAGTATTTT. The encoded protein is CASSPQGADTQYF.

This clonotype showed up many times. The chain has TRBV7-2 and TRBJ2-7, with D perhaps matching TRBD1 (5 bases). The V gene lost 5 bases and the J gene lost 1 base, with 15 bases spanning the gap. The CDR3 is 15 amino acids. The germline CDR1 and CDR2 sequences are SGHTA and FQGNSA. CDR3 protein: CASSQGVRQSYEQYF. DNA for the CDR3: TGTGCCAGCAGCCAAGGGGTCAGGCAATCCTACGAGCAGTACTTC.

This clonotype was seen ten or more times. The chain is built from TRBV5-1 and TRBJ1-3; the match to TRBD1 covers 10 bases. The CDR3 is 15 residues long. V was pared by 4 bases and J by 8 bases, with 9 bases of the junction left unmatched. Germline CDR1 and CDR2: SGHRS and YFSETQ. CDR3 in amino acids: CASSLTGTGEDTIYF. CDR3 nucleotide sequence: TGCGCCAGCAGCCTGACCGGGACAGGGGAGGACACCATATATTTT. The full variable domain, with the rest looked up from reference TRBV5-1 and TRBJ1-3, is KAGVTQTPRYLIKTRGQQVTLSCSPISGHRSVSWYQQTPGQGLQFLFEYFSETQRNKGNFPGRFSGRQFSNSRSEMNVSTLELGDSALYLCASSLTGTGEDTIYFGEGSWLTVV.

The chain couples TRBV10-3 to TRBJ2-3; TRBD2 matches 10 bases. The CDR3 covers 15 residues. Germline V gene sequence: CDR1 ENHRY, CDR2 SYGVKD. Unmatched junction bases numbered 7, after V lost 7 bases and J lost 3 bases. The CDR3 reads CAINEPGLATDTQYF. The CDR3 DNA reads as TGTGCCATCAACGAACCGGGACTAGCGACAGATACGCAGTATTTT.

This clonotype has at least ten counts. The chain recombines TRBV15 with TRBJ1-1; D gene ambiguous. Germline V lookup: CDR1 LNHNV, CDR2 YYDKDF (reference sequence). V was cut by 0 bases and J by 5 bases, with 4 bases left in between. CDR3 size: 12 residues. CDR3 sequence (DNA): TGTGCCACCAGCAGAGATTGGACTGAAGCTTTCTTT. The encoded protein is CATSRDWTEAFF.

Comments on this clonotype: A much larger clone lies one base from this, so it may be a read error. It is likely a read error, because the conserved phenylalanine at the end of the CDR3 is missing. This rearrangement joins TRBV29-1 to TRBJ1-2; D is ambiguous. V dropped 7 bases and J dropped 5 bases, with 14 bases sitting between them. CDR3 length: 12 residues. Germline CDR1 is SQVTM and CDR2 is ANQGSEA. The CDR3 DNA is TGCAGCGCCGACCGGGCATTGTATGGCTACACCCTC. It codes for CSADRALYGYTL.

This clonotype came up many times. A read error may account for a junction end that differs from germline. The chain uses TRBV7-9 and TRBJ1-6, with D tentatively TRBD1 (6 bases). The germline CDR1 and CDR2 sequences are SEHNR and FQNEAQ (reference sequence). The CDR3 contains 15 residues. CDR3 residues: CASCLYTGRYSPLHF. The CDR3 coding sequence is TGTGCCAGCTGCTTGTATACAGGGAGATATTCACCCCTCCACTTT.

V and J are TRBV27 and TRBJ2-3, with TRBD1 identical over 7 bases. CDR3 length equals 15 residues. After removal of 6 bases from V and 2 bases from J, the junction contained 8 bases not matched to a gene. CDR1 is MNHEY, CDR2 SMNVEV, per germline (reference sequence). CDR3 DNA: TGTGCCAGCAGGTCGCGACAGGGCCTCACAGATACGCAGTATTTT. Its protein is CASRSRQGLTDTQYF.

V gene TRBV19 combines with J gene TRBJ1-6, with D possibly TRBD1 on 6 matching bases. V was cut by 5 bases and J by 9 bases, with 14 bases left in between. CDR1 and CDR2 from the germline V gene are LNHDA and SQIVND (reference sequence). The CDR3 runs 14 residues. The CDR3 coding sequence is TGTGCCAGTAGTTACCAGGGGATCGGTTCACCCCTCCACTTT. Its protein product is CASSYQGIGSPLHF.

This clonotype has at least ten counts. This chain joins TRBV11-1 and TRBJ2-3; 7 bases match TRBD1. This CDR3 is built from 15 residues. CDR1 is SGHAT, CDR2 FQDESV, per germline (reference sequence). Germline trimming cut 6 bases from V and 1 base from J; bases unmatched to any gene: 7. CDR3 nucleotides: TGTGCCAGCAGAAGGGCAGGACAGGGCACAGATACGCAGTATTTT. It translates to CASRRAGQGTDTQYF.

In its sample, this clonotype was seen a few times. The chain recombines TRBV6-2 or TRBV6-3 with TRBJ1-5; D is undetermined. V lost 8 bases to trimming and J lost 3 bases, with 11 bases between them. The CDR3 has 13 residues. Per the germline V gene, CDR1 is MNHEY and CDR2 is SVGEGT. The CDR3 nucleotides read TGTGCCAGCCAGGCGGGGTACAATCAGCCCCAGCATTTT. Its translation is CASQAGYNQPQHF.

The chain couples TRBV2 to TRBJ2-3; 15 bases map to TRBD2. V shed 11 bases and J 6 bases; nucleotides not matched to a gene: 6. The CDR3 is 14 residues long. Germline V gives CDR1 SNHLY, CDR2 FYNNEI. CDR3 DNA: TGTGCCGGAGGGACTAGCGGGGGGCTGGATACGCAGTATTTT. This codes for CAGGTSGGLDTQYF.

The chain couples TRBV5-1 to TRBJ1-2; perhaps TRBD1 as D (5 bases). V gave up 4 bases and J gave up 7 bases, with 14 bases separating them. This CDR3 has 13 residues. Germline values: CDR1 SGHRS, CDR2 YFSETQ. This CDR3 is CASSPGGDSGYTF. CDR3 nucleotides: TGCGCCAGCAGCCCGGGGGGAGACTCTGGCTACACCTTC.

There are many counts of this clonotype. V usage is TRBV7-2 and J usage is TRBJ2-6; D ambiguous. Germline V gives CDR1 SGHTA, CDR2 FQGNSA. This CDR3 has 15 amino acids. The ends were cut back, 5 bases at V and 0 bases at J, with 8 bases in the middle. For the CDR3, the DNA is TGTGCCAGCAGCCCACGTCACTCTGGGGCCAACGTCCTGACTTTC. This sequence encodes CASSPRHSGANVLTF.

A note on this clonotype: A read error is possible here, since a much larger clone lies one base away. This chain joins TRBV11-2 and TRBJ2-7; 9 positions match TRBD2. CDR3 length: 14 amino acids. The J segment lost 8 bases and the V segment lost 4 bases, leaving 9 bases of the junction unmatched. Per germline, CDR1 SGHAT and CDR2 FQNNGV. CDR3 sequence: CASSSLAGRYKQYF. For the CDR3, the DNA is TGTGCCAGCAGCTCTCTAGCGGGGAGGTACAAGCAGTACTTC.